This TCR beta chain was obtained from a study of blood T cell repertoires in COVID-19. Data came from immunoSEQ multiplex PCR; TCRdb stores just in-frame clones and leaves some out. The table shows 250,000 to 350,000 clones, with roughly 87% occurring only once. The CDR3 covers 15 residues. With V trimmed by 5 bases and J by 2 bases, 9 bases remained unmatched. Germline values: CDR1 SGHAT, CDR2 FQDESV (reference sequence). Those enrolled, adults aged about 18 to 89 years, came from about two dozen US areas. The TCR comes from a woman in her twenties or thirties who had recovered from COVID-19. The chain recombines TRBV11-1 with TRBJ2-7, with 7 bases that match TRBD1. Sequencing used PBMCs or T cells enriched from blood (not recorded which). CDR3 coding DNA: TGTGCCAGCAGCCTACACAGGGGTCCCCCCTACGAGCAGTACTTC. Translation: CASSLHRGPPYEQYF.